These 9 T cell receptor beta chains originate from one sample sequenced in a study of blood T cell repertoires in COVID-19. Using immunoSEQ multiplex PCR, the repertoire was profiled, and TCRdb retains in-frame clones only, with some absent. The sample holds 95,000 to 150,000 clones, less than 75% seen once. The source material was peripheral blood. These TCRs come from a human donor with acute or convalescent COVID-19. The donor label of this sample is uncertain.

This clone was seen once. The DNA of the CDR3 is TGTGCCAGCAGCTCTACTAGTCTGCTCTACAATGAGCAGTTCTTC. This gives the protein CASSSTSLLYNEQFF. This chain links TRBV5-5 with TRBJ2-1, with a tentative D call TRBD2 (5 bases). This CDR3 spans 15 amino acids. Between the trimmed V and J ends, which lost 3 bases and 3 bases, there was a span of 13 bases. Germline-derived CDR1 and CDR2 are SGHKS and YYEKEE (reference sequence).

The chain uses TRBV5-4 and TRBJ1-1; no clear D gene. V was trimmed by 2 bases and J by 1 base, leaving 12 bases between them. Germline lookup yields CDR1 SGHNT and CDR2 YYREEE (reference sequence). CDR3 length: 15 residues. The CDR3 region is CASSLGETPNTEAFF. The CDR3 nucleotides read TGTGCCAGCAGCTTAGGTGAGACACCGAACACTGAAGCTTTCTTT.

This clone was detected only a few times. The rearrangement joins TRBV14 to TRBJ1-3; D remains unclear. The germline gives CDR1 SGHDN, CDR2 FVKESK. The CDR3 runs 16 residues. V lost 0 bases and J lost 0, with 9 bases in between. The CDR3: CASSQDYAFSGNTIYF. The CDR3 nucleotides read TGTGCCAGCAGCCAAGACTACGCGTTCTCTGGAAACACCATATATTTT.

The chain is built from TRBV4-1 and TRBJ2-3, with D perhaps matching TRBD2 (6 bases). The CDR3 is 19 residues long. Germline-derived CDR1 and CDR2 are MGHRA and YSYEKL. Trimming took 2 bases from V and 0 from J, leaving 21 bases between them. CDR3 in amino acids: CASSQTPRLRGVSTDTQYF. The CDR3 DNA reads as TGCGCCAGCAGCCAAACTCCGAGACTACGCGGGGTAAGCACAGATACGCAGTATTTT.

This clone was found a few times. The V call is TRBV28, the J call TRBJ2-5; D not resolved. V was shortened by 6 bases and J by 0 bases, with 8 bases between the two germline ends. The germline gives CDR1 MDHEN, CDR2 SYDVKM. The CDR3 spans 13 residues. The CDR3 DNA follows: TGTGCCAGCAGAACAGTAAACCAAGAGACCCAGTACTTC. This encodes CASRTVNQETQYF. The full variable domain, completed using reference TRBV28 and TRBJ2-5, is DVKVTQSSRYLVKRTGEKVFLECVQDMDHENMFWYRQDPGLGLRLIYFSYDVKMKEKGDIPEGYSVSREKKERFSLILESASTNQTSMYLCASRTVNQETQYFGPGTRLLVL.

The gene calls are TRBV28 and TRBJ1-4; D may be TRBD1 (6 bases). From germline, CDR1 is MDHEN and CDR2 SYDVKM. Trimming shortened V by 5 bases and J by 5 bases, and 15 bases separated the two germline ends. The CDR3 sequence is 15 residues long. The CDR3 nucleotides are TGTGCCAGCAGTCCTCACAGGGAGAGGAATGAAAAACTGTTTTTT. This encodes CASSPHRERNEKLFF.

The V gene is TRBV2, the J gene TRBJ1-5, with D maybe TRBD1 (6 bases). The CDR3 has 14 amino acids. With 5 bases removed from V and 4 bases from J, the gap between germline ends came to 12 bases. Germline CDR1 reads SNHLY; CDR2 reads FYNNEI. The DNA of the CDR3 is TGTGCCAGCAGTCTGGTAGGGGGTAATCAGCCCCAGCATTTT. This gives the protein CASSLVGGNQPQHF.

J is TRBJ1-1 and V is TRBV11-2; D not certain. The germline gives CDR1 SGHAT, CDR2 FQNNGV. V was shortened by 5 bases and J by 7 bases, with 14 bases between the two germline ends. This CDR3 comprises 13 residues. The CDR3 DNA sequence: TGTGCCAGCAGCAACCGACACCCCTTTGAAGCTTTCTTT. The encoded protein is CASSNRHPFEAFF.

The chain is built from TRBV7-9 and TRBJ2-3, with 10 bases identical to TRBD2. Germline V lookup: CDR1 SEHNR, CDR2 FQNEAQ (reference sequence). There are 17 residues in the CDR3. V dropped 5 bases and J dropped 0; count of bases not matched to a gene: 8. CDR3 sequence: CASSLKVSGGSTDTQYF. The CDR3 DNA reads TGTGCCAGCAGCCTGAAAGTTAGCGGGGGGAGCACAGATACGCAGTATTTT. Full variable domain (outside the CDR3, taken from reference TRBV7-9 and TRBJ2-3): DTGVSQNPRHKITKRGQNVTFRCDPISEHNRLYWYRQTLGQGPEFLTYFQNEAQLEKSRLLSDRFSAERPKGSFSTLEIQRTEQGDSAMYLCASSLKVSGGSTDTQYFGPGTRLTVL.